Below are 16 T cell receptor beta chains sequenced from a single sample in a study of blood T cells in healthy people across ages. A second 7 to 11 cycle PCR used barcoded and J-beta primers. Each CDR3 protein gets one entry after TCRdb re-called the 5' RACE reads with MiXCR. The sample includes fewer than 800,000 distinct CDR3 sequences, 25% of them seen just once. Another study also made use of these data, one on T cells of mothers and their children.

Sample: blood. These receptors all come from a boy between 10 and 17 years old in good health.

The chain has TRBV6-2 or TRBV6-3 and TRBJ2-6; weak D call: TRBD1 (5 bases). Germline lookup yields CDR1 MNHEY and CDR2 SVGEGT. The CDR3 length is 14 residues. Trimming removed 10 bases at V and 0 bases at J, with 10 bases between. CDR3 nucleotides: TGTGCCATTTGGGGCGGCTCTGGGGCCAACGTCCTGACTTTC. It encodes CAIWGGSGANVLTF.

The rearrangement joins TRBV7-9 to TRBJ1-4; weak D call: TRBD1 (5 bases). There are 12 residues in the CDR3. V lost 6 bases and J 5 bases, leaving 7 bases between the germline ends. Looked up from germline, CDR1 is SEHNR and CDR2 is FQNEAQ (reference sequence). The CDR3 sequence: CASSRQNEKLFF. The CDR3 coding sequence is TGTGCCAGCAGTCGACAGAATGAAAAACTGTTTTTT.

The rearrangement links TRBV2 to TRBJ2-7; D remains unclear. Trimming pared 6 bases from V and 6 bases from J, leaving 6 bases between. CDR1 is SNHLY and CDR2 is FYNNEI in the germline V gene. The CDR3 spans 10 residues. CDR3 DNA: TGTGCCAGCAGAGGGTTCGAGCAGTACTTC. It is translated as CASRGFEQYF.

This clonotype was counted between two and nine times. The chain employs TRBV7-3 and TRBJ2-5; D remains unclear. The CDR3 is 13 amino acids. The V gene's germline CDR1 is SGHTA and CDR2 FQGTGA. The V end was cut by 5 bases, the J end by 4 bases, with 11 bases between. The CDR3 DNA sequence: TGTGCCAGCAGCCCCGGGCCTGCAGAGACCCAGTACTTC. It specifies CASSPGPAETQYF.

The rearrangement joins TRBV20-1 to TRBJ2-7, with TRBD2 matching 8 bases. CDR1 and CDR2 (germline): DFQATT, SNEGSKA (reference sequence). The CDR3 is 15 residues long. V gave up 1 base and J gave up 6 bases; unmatched junction bases: 11. CDR3 loop: CSARVQAGDAGEQYF. In DNA, the CDR3 is TGCAGTGCTAGAGTACAAGCGGGAGACGCAGGCGAGCAGTACTTC.

The rearrangement joins TRBV6-4 to TRBJ2-1; TRBD2 matches 10 bases. CDR3 length equals 17 residues. The germline V gene encodes CDR1 MRHNA and CDR2 SNTAGT. The J segment lost 3 bases and the V segment lost 6 bases, leaving 11 bases of the junction unmatched. CDR3 nucleotides: TGTGCCAGCAGCCCAAACGGACTAGCGGTGATCTACAATGAGCAGTTCTTC. It codes for CASSPNGLAVIYNEQFF.

The chain links TRBV6-1 to TRBJ1-6, with 7 bases matching TRBD1. This CDR3 region has 15 residues. V was pared by 4 bases and J by 6 bases, with 6 bases of the junction left unmatched. Germline CDR1 reads MNHNS; CDR2 reads SASEGT. The CDR3 DNA sequence: TGTGCCAGCAGTGCGGCCCGGGACAGTAATTCACCCCTCCACTTT. Translation: CASSAARDSNSPLHF.

CDR3 nucleotide sequence: TGTGCCAGCACAGGAATACCCCAAAATTCACCCCTCCACTTT. Amino acids: CASTGIPQNSPLHF. The chain recombines TRBV6-1 with TRBJ1-6; D unresolved. Deletions cut 7 bases from V and 7 bases from J, with 14 bases between. The CDR3 covers 14 residues. Germline V gives CDR1 MNHNS, CDR2 SASEGT.

The chain links TRBV5-1 to TRBJ2-6; TRBD2 matches at 11 bases. CDR1 is SGHRS, CDR2 YFSETQ, per germline. CDR3 length: 17 residues. After removal of 4 bases from V and 6 bases from J, the junction contained 9 bases not matched to a gene. The CDR3 bases are TGCGCCAGCAGCGCCGGGACTAGCGGTGTCTCGGCCAACGTCCTGACTTTC. Protein sequence: CASSAGTSGVSANVLTF.

The CDR3 coding sequence is TGTGCCAGCGGGGAAGAAAGAGAGACCCAGTACTTC. Protein sequence: CASGEERETQYF. This chain joins TRBV2 and TRBJ2-5, with D uncertain. The germline V and J ends were trimmed by 8 bases and 4 bases, with 11 bases remaining between them. This CDR3 comprises 12 residues. Looked up from germline, CDR1 is SNHLY and CDR2 is FYNNEI.

V is TRBV5-1 and J is TRBJ2-3; 7 bases fit TRBD1. The CDR3 has 16 residues. The trim removed 0 bases at V and 2 bases at J, leaving 6 bases unmatched. CDR1 SGHRS and CDR2 YFSETQ come from the germline V gene. The CDR3 region has the DNA TGCGCCAGCAGCTTGGGGCAGGGGGAGCACACAGATACGCAGTATTTT. Amino acids: CASSLGQGEHTDTQYF. The full variable domain, completed using reference TRBV5-1 and TRBJ2-3, is KAGVTQTPRYLIKTRGQQVTLSCSPISGHRSVSWYQQTPGQGLQFLFEYFSETQRNKGNFPGRFSGRQFSNSRSEMNVSTLELGDSALYLCASSLGQGEHTDTQYFGPGTRLTVL.

The rearrangement links TRBV7-3 to TRBJ2-3; 8 nucleotides line up with TRBD2. From germline, CDR1 is SGHTA and CDR2 FQGTGA. The CDR3 contains 16 residues. V was clipped by 5 bases and J by 4 bases; unmatched bases: 11. The CDR3 spells CASSLGLGAEADTQYF. As DNA, the CDR3 is TGTGCCAGCAGCCTGGGACTAGGCGCGGAGGCAGATACGCAGTATTTT.

CDR3 nucleotide sequence: TGTGCCAGCAGTTTAGTCGACAGGGACGGACAGTACTTC. It specifies CASSLVDRDGQYF. J is TRBJ2-7 and V is TRBV12-3 or TRBV12-4; TRBD1 matches at 7 bases. With 1 base clipped from V and 10 bases from J, the junction kept 7 bases outside the gene matches. This CDR3 comprises 13 residues.

The V and J genes are TRBV20-1 and TRBJ2-5; D uncertain. Germline V gene data show CDR1 as DFQATT and CDR2 as SNEGSKA (reference sequence). V shed 6 bases and J shed 1 base, with 15 bases lying between them. This CDR3 has 14 amino acids. CDR3 loop: CSAPPTGIQETQYF. DNA for the CDR3: TGCAGTGCCCCCCCCACTGGGATCCAAGAGACCCAGTACTTC.

The V call is TRBV7-6, the J call TRBJ2-3, with no clear D. CDR1 and CDR2 from the germline V gene are SGHVS and FNYEAQ. V lost 4 bases and J lost 5, with 16 bases in between. CDR3 length: 15 residues. CDR3 protein: CASSSQVEPRDTQYF. In nucleotides, the CDR3 is TGTGCCAGCAGCTCCCAGGTCGAGCCTCGAGATACGCAGTATTTT.

This chain joins TRBV20-1 and TRBJ2-5; D gene unclear. Germline lookup yields CDR1 DFQATT and CDR2 SNEGSKA (reference sequence). The CDR3 extends over 14 amino acids. V dropped 3 bases and J dropped 3 bases, with 14 bases sitting between them. This chain's CDR3 is CSASLSHGEETQYF. For the CDR3, the DNA is TGCAGTGCTAGTCTCTCTCACGGAGAAGAGACCCAGTACTTC.